This TCR beta chain was profiled in a study of early T cells in non-severe SARS-CoV-2 infection (dated by TCRdb to about 2021). Notes on the research overall: Because TCR sequencing relied on bulk RNA taken from unsorted whole blood, pairing of alpha and beta chains was not possible.

The method behind the library was 5' RACE. Sequencing was carried out with a NextSeq 500. Unique molecular identifiers were attached to individual cDNA molecules in the TCR library protocol so that sequencing error and PCR bias could be corrected. TCR alpha and beta chains were both sequenced, and the abundances of alpha and beta sequences in each sample were closely correlated with each other. Per the original workflow: Decombinator V4 was used to perform V gene, J gene and CDR3 annotation of TCR sequences. TCRs were defined as expanded if a significant change between any two time points was detected under a Poisson model with p below 0.0001. TCR abundances were normalised to the total number of TCRs sequenced in each sample and reported as counts per million. TRAV1-2 paired with TRAJ12, TRAJ20 or TRAJ33 defined MAIT TCRs, while TRAV10 paired with TRAJ18 defined iNKT TCRs. A search of VDJdb, accessed on 1 November 2021, was run for TCRs annotated to CMV, EBV and SARS-CoV-2, with TCRs annotated for multiple antigens excluded. TCRdb passed the public sequencing reads through fastp at Q25 and MiXCR, retaining productive beta sequences. Each CDR3 protein gets just one entry, which takes the most common genes and DNA from the rows behind it. The V and J calls reflect TCRdb's pipeline rather than the authors' work. This sample holds 90,000 to 130,000 distinct CDR3 sequences; roughly 12% were observed only once. The top ten hold 3.5% to 4% of the sample.

This clonotype was counted many times. Its antigen specificity is not known. No qualities accompany the bases; no much larger clone lies one base away. Points the paper makes about the study in general: Matching against VDJdb was skewed toward anti-spike CD8 responses, likely underestimated virus-specific expansions, and missed private and CD4 specificities.

A case-control design nested within a healthcare worker cohort in London, UK, was used, with weekly nasopharyngeal swab PCR tests and blood sampling performed. Healthcare workers were enrolled in the week of the UK lockdown, from 23 to 31 March 2020, and were followed every week for up to about 16 weeks. CDR1 and CDR2, per the germline V gene (reference sequence), are SGHKS and YYEKEE. Deletion took 2 bases off V and 4 bases off J, with a span of 12 bases between the germline ends. The CDR3 runs 14 residues from the cysteine to the phenylalanine. Solely the CDR3 DNA is kept, with 42 bases framed from the first base.

The sequence derives from an adult who was a healthcare worker with PCR-confirmed SARS-CoV-2 infection or an uninfected control (not recorded which). In this chain, TRBV5-5 is recombined with TRBJ1-2; confidence is insufficient to name the D gene. The sample here was whole blood, taken at baseline. The CDR3 loop reads CASSLGQPTYGYTF. The nucleotide sequence is TGTGCCAGCAGCTTAGGCCAGCCGACCTATGGCTACACCTTC. The CDR3 plus the reference TRBV5-5 and TRBJ1-2 genes for the other parts give the full variable domain: DAGVTQSPTHLIKTRGQQVTLRCSPISGHKSVSWYQQVLGQGPQFIFQYYEKEERGRGNFPDRFSARQFPNYSSELNVNALLLGDSALYLCASSLGQPTYGYTFGSGTRLTVV.